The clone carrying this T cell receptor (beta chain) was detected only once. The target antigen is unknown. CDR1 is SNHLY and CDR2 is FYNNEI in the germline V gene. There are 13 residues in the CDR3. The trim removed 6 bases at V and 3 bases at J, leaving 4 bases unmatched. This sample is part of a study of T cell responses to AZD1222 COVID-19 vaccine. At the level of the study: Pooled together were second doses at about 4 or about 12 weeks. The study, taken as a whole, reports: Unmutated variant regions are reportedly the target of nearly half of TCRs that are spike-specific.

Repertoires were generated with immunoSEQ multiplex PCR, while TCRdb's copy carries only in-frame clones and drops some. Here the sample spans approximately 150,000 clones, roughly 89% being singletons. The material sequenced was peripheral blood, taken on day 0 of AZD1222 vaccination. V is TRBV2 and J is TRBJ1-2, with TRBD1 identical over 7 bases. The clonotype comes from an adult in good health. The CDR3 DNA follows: TGTGCCAGCAGAAGACAGGGATACTATGGCTACACCTTC. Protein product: CASRRQGYYGYTF. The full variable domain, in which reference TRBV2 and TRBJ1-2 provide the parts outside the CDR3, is EPEVTQTPSHQVTQMGQEVILRCVPISNHLYFYWYRQILGQKVEFLVSFYNNEISEKSEIFDDQFSVERPDGSNFTLKIRSTKLEDSAMYFCASRRQGYYGYTFGSGTRLTVV.